This TCR beta chain came from a study of T-cell memory formation after mild COVID-19. Study-wide findings and caveats: CD4+ clones that contracted lay mainly in CM and EM; CD8+ ones lay in EMRA. Whereas later expanders leaned CD4+, clones contracting day 15 to 85 showed a balanced CD4/CD8 makeup. Detection of some responders pre-infection suggested pre-existing cross-reactive memory T cells participated. What remained unconfirmed was the SARS-CoV-2 specificity of second-wave clones peaking on day 37.

TCRdb reanalysed the 5' RACE reads using MiXCR and keeps one entry per CDR3 protein. The sample records about 260,000 distinct CDR3 sequences, over 15% being singletons. The CDR3 contains 14 residues. In germline, CDR1 is MNHEY, CDR2 SVGEGT. V lost 8 bases to trimming and J lost 2 bases, with 16 bases between them. The table lists this clonotype with many counts. As yet, its antigen is unknown. The clonotype originates from a man between 18 and 35 years old who had mild COVID-19 (a few samples of this study predate the infection). Cell type and time point are not known. V is TRBV6-2 or TRBV6-3 and J is TRBJ2-7; no clear D gene. The sequenced sample consisted of PBMCs or a T cell subset sorted from them (not recorded which). CDR3 nucleotides: TGTGCCAGCGGTGGACGAGTAGAAACCTACGAGCAGTACTTC. As protein: CASGGRVETYEQYF.